The entry below gives a single T cell receptor beta chain sequence along with its context. The data were produced by immunoSEQ multiplex PCR, yet TCRdb's version contains in-frame clones alone and is incomplete. Among 160,000 or so clones listed, around 85% were seen once. The sample is drawn from a study of blood T cell repertoires in COVID-19. The germline CDR1 and CDR2 sequences are MDHEN and SYDVKM. There are 14 residues in the CDR3. V shed 3 bases and J shed 5 bases, with 13 bases lying between them. The sequence was obtained from a woman aged 40 to 50 with acute COVID-19. Material for sequencing was PBMCs or T cells enriched from blood (not recorded which). J is TRBJ1-2 and V is TRBV28; tentatively, D is TRBD1 (6 bases). The CDR3 DNA reads as TGTGCCAGCAGTTTGACGCAGGGGCTTTATGGCTACACCTTC. Translation: CASSLTQGLYGYTF.